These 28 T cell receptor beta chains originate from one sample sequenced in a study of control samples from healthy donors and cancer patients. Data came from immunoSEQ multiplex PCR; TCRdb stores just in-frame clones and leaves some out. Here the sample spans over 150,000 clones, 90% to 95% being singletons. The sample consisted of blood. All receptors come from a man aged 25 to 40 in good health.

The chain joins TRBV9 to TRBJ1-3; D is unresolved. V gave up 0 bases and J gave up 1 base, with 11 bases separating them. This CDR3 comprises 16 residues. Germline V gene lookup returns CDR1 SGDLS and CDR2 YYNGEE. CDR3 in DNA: TGTGCCAGCAGCGTAGCCCCCCAGGTTTCTGGAAACACCATATATTTT. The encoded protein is CASSVAPQVSGNTIYF.

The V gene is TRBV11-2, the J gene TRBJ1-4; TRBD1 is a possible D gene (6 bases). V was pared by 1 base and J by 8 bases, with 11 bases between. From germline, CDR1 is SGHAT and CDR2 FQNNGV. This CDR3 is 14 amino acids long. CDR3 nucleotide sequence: TGTGCCAGCAGCTTAGCGGACAGAAGGGAAAAACTGTTTTTT. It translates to CASSLADRREKLFF.

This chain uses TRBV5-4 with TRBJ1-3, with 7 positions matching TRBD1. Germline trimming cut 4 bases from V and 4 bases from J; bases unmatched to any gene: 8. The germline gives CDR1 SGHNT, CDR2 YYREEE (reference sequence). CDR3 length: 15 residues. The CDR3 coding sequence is TGTGCCAGCAGCCCCAACCCGACAGGGGGAAACACCATATATTTT. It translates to CASSPNPTGGNTIYF.

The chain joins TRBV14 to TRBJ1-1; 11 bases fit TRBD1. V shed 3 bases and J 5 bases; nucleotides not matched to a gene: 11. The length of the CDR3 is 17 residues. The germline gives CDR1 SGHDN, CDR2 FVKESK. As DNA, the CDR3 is TGTGCCAGCAGCCATGGACAGGGGGCGCGAATTTATACTGAAGCTTTCTTT. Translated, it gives CASSHGQGARIYTEAFF.

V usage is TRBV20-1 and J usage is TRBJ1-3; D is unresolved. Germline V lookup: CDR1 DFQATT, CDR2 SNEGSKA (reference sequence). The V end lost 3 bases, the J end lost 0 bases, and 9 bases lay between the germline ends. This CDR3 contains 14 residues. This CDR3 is CSASNPNSGNTIYF. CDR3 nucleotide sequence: TGCAGTGCTAGTAACCCGAACTCTGGAAACACCATATATTTT.

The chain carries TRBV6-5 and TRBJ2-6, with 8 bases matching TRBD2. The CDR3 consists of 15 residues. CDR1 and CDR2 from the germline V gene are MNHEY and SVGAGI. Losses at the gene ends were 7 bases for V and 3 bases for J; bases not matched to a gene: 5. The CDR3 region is CASTRGGYGANVLTF. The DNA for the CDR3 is TGTGCCAGCACCCGGGGGGGGTATGGGGCCAACGTCCTGACTTTC.

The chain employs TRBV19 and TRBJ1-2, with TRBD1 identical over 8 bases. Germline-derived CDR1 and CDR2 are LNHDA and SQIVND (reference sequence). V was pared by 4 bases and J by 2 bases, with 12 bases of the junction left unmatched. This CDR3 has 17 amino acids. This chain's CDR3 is CASSTNHRTGSNYGYTF. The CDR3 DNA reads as TGTGCCAGTAGTACAAACCACCGGACAGGGTCGAACTATGGCTACACCTTC.

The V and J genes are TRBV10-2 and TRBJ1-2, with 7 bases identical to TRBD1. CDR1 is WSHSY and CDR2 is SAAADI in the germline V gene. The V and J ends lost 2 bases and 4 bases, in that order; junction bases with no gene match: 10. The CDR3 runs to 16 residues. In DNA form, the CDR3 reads TGCGCCAGCAGTGAGAGCCTGACAGGGCCTGTCTATGGCTACACCTTC. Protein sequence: CASSESLTGPVYGYTF.

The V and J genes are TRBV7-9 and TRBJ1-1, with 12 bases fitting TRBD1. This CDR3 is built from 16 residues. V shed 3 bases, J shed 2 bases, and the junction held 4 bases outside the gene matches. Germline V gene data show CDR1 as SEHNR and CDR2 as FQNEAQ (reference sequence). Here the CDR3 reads CASSFSGTGGNTEAFF. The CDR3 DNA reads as TGTGCCAGCAGCTTCTCCGGGACAGGGGGCAACACTGAAGCTTTCTTT.

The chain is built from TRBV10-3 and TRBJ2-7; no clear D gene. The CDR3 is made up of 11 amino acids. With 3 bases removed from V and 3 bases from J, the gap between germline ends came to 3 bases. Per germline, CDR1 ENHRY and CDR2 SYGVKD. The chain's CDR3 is CAISDDYEQYF. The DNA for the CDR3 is TGTGCCATCAGTGATGACTACGAGCAGTACTTC.

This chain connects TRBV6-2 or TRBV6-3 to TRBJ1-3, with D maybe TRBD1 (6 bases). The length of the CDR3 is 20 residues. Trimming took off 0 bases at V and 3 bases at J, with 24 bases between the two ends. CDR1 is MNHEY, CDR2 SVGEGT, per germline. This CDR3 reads CASSYSTGGGLELNGNTIYF. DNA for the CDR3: TGTGCCAGCAGTTACTCGACCGGCGGGGGCCTCGAACTGAATGGAAACACCATATATTTT.

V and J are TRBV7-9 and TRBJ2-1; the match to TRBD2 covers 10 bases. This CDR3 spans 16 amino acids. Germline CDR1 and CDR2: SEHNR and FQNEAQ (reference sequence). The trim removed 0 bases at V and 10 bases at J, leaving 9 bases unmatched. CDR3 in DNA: TGTGCCAGCAGCTTAGCGTCAGCGGGAGGGCCCCGCGAGCAGTTCTTC. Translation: CASSLASAGGPREQFF.

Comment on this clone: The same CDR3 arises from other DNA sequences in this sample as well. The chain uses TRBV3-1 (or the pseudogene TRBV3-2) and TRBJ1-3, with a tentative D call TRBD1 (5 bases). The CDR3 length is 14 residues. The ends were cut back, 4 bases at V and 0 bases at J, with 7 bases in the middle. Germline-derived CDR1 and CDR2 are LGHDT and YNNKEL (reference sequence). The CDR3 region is CASSRGVSGNTIYF. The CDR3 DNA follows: TGTGCCAGCAGCCGAGGGGTCTCTGGAAACACCATATATTTT.

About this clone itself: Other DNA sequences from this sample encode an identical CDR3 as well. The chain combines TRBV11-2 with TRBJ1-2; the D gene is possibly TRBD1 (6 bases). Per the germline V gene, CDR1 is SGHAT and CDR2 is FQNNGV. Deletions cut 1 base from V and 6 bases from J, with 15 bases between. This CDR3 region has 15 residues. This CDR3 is CASSLGEGGDDGYTF. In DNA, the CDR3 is TGTGCCAGCAGCTTAGGGGAGGGGGGGGATGATGGCTACACCTTC. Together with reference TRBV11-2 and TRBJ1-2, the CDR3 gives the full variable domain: EAGVAQSPRYKIIEKRQSVAFWCNPISGHATLYWYQQILGQGPKLLIQFQNNGVVDDSQLPKDRFSAERLKGVDSTLKIQPAKLEDSAVYLCASSLGEGGDDGYTFGSGTRLTVV.

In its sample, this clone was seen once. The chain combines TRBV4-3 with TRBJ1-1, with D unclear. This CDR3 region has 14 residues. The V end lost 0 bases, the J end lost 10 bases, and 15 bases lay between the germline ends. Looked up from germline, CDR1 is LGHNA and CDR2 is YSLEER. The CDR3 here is CASSQDYGPLRAFF. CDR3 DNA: TGCGCCAGCAGCCAAGATTATGGGCCCTTGAGAGCTTTCTTT.

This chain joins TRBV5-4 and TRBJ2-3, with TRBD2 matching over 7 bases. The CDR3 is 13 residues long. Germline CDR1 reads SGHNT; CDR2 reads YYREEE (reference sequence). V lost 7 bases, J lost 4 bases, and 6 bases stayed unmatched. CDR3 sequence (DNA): TGTGCCAGCGGTGCCAGCGGGGCAGATACGCAGTATTTT. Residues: CASGASGADTQYF.

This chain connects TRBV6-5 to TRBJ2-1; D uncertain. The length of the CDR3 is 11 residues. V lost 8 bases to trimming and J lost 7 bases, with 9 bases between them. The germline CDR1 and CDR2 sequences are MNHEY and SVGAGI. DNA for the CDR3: TGTGCCAGCGGTCCGAGGAATGAGCAGTTCTTC. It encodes CASGPRNEQFF.

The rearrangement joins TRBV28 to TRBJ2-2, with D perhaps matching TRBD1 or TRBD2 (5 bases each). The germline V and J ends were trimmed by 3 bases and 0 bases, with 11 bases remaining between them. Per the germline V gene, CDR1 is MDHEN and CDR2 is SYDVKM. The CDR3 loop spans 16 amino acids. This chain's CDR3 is CASSFRDRPNTGELFF. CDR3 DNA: TGTGCCAGCAGTTTTAGGGACCGACCGAACACCGGGGAGCTGTTTTTT.

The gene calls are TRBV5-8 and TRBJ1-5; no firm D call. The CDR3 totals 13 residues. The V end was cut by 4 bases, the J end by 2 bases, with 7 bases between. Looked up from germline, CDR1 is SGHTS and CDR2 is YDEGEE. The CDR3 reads CASSRMGNQPQHF. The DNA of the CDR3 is TGTGCCAGCAGCCGAATGGGCAATCAGCCCCAGCATTTT.

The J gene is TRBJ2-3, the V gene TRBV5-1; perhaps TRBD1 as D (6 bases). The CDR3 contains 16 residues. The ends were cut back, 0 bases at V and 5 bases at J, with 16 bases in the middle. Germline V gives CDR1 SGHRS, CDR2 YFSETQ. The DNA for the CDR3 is TGCGCCAGCAGCTTGGTGGACAGTGGGGCGGGAGATACGCAGTATTTT. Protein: CASSLVDSGAGDTQYF.

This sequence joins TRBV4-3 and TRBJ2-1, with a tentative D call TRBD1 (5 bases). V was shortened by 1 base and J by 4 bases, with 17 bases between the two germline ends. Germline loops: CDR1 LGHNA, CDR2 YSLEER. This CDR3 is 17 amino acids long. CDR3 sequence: CASSQGARTLRYNEQFF. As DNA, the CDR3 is TGCGCCAGCAGCCAAGGGGCCCGGACACTTCGTTACAATGAGCAGTTCTTC.

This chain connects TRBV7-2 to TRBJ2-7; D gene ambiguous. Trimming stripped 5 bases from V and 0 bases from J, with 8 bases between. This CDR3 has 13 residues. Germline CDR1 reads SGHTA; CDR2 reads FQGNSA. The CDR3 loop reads CASSRSVSYEQYF. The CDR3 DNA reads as TGTGCCAGCAGCCGCTCCGTCTCCTACGAGCAGTACTTC.

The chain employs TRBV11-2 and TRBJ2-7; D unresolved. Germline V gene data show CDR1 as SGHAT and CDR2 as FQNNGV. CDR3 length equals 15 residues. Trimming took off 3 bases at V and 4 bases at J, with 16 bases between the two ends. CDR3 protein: CASSFSVQSGYEQYF. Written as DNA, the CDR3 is TGTGCCAGCAGCTTCTCAGTCCAAAGTGGGTACGAGCAGTACTTC.

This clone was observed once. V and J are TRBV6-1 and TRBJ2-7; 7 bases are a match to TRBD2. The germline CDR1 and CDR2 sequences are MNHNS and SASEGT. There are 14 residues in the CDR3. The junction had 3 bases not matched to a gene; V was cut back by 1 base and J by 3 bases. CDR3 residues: CASSEGGGNYEQYF. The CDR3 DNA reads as TGTGCCAGCAGTGAAGGGGGGGGTAACTACGAGCAGTACTTC.

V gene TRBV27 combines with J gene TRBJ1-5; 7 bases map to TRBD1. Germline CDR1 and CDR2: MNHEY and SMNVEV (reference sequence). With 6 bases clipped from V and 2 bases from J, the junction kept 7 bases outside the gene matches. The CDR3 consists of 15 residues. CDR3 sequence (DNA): TGTGCCAGCAGCCAGGGGGGGGACGGCAATCAGCCCCAGCATTTT. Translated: CASSQGGDGNQPQHF.

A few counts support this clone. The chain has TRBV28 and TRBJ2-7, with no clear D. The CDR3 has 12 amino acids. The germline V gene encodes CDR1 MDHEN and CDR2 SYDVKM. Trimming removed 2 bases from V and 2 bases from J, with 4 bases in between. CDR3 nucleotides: TGTGCCAGCAGTTTAAATCCCTACGAGCAGTACTTC. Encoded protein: CASSLNPYEQYF.

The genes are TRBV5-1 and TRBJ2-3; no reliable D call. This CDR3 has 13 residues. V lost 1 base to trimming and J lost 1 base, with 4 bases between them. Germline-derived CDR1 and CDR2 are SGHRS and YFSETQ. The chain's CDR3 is CASSLMGTDTQYF. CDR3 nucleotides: TGCGCCAGCAGCTTGATGGGCACAGATACGCAGTATTTT. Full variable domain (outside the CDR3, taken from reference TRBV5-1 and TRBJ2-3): KAGVTQTPRYLIKTRGQQVTLSCSPISGHRSVSWYQQTPGQGLQFLFEYFSETQRNKGNFPGRFSGRQFSNSRSEMNVSTLELGDSALYLCASSLMGTDTQYFGPGTRLTVL.

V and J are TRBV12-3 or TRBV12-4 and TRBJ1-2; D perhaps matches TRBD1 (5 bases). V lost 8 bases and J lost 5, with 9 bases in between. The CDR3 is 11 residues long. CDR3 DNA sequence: TGTGCCAGCCAGGGCGGGTATGGCTACACCTTC. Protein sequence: CASQGGYGYTF.